The 3 T cell receptor beta chains below all came from one sample that was sequenced in a study of T-cell memory formation after mild COVID-19. In TCRdb, the 5' RACE reads were re-called with MiXCR into one record per CDR3 protein. The table records approximately 210,000 distinct CDR3 sequences, about 18% of them present only once. Material: PBMCs or a T cell subset sorted from them (not recorded which). These receptors came from an adult woman who had mild COVID-19 (a few samples of this study predate the infection). Cell type and time point are not known.

This clonotype was seen at least ten times. The chain combines TRBV15 with TRBJ2-1; D might be TRBD2 (6 bases). Germline V gene data show CDR1 as LNHNV and CDR2 as YYDKDF (reference sequence). The CDR3 has 13 residues. V shed 1 base and J shed 10 bases, with 11 bases lying between them. The CDR3 sequence: CATSRGDSIEQFF. The CDR3 nucleotides read TGTGCCACCAGCAGAGGGGACTCCATAGAGCAGTTCTTC.

This sequence joins TRBV7-2 and TRBJ2-1, with a weak D call TRBD2 (6 bases). Germline V gene data show CDR1 as SGHTA and CDR2 as FQGNSA. Deletions cut 5 bases from V and 15 bases from J, with 14 bases between. The CDR3 is made up of 11 amino acids. In DNA, the CDR3 is TGTGCCAGCAGCCTCGGGGGAGAAAGGTTCTTC. This sequence encodes CASSLGGERFF.

The chain combines TRBV24-1 with TRBJ1-5, with 8 nucleotides matching TRBD1. V lost 9 bases, J lost 2 bases, and 2 bases stayed unmatched. The CDR3 has 13 residues. Germline CDR1 and CDR2: KGHDR and SFDVKD. The CDR3 sequence is CATQGAGNQPQHF. Here the CDR3 DNA reads TGTGCCACCCAGGGGGCGGGCAATCAGCCCCAGCATTTT.